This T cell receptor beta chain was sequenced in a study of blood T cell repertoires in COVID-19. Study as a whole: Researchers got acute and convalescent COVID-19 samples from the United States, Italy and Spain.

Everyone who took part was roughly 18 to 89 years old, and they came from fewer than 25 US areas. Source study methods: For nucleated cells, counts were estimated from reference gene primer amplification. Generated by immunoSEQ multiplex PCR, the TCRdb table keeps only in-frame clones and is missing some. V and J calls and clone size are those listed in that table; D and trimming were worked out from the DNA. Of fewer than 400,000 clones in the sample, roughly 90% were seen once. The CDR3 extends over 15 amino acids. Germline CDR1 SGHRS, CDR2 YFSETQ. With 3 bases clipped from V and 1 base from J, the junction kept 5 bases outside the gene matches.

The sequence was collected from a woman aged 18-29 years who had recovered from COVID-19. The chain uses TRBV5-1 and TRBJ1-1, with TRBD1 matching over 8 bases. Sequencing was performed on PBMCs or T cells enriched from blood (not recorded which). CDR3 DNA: TGCGCCAGCAGCTCGAGGACAGGGACGAACACTGAAGCTTTCTTT. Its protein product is CASSSRTGTNTEAFF.